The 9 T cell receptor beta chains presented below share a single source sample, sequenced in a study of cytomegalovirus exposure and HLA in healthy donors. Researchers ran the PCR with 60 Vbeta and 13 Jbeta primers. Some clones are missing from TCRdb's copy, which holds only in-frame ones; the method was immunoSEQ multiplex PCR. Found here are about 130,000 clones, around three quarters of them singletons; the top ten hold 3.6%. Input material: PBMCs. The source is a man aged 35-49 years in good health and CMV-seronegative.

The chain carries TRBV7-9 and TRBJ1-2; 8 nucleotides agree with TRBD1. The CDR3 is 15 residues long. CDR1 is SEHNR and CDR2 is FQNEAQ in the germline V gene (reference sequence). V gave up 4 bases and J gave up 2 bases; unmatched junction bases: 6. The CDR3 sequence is CASSSNQGANYGYTF. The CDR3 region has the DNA TGTGCCAGCAGCTCTAACCAGGGGGCGAACTATGGCTACACCTTC.

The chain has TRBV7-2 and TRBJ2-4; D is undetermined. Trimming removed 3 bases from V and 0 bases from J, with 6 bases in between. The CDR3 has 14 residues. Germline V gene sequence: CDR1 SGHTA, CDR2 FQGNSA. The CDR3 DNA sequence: TGTGCCAGCAGCTTGGCGGCAGCCAAAAACATTCAGTACTTC. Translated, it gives CASSLAAAKNIQYF.

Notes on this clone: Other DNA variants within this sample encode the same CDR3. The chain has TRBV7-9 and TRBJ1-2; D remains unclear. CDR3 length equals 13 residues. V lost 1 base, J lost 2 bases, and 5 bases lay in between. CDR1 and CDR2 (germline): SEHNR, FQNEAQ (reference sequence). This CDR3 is CASSLGENYGYTF. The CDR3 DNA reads TGTGCCAGCAGCTTAGGAGAAAACTATGGCTACACCTTC.

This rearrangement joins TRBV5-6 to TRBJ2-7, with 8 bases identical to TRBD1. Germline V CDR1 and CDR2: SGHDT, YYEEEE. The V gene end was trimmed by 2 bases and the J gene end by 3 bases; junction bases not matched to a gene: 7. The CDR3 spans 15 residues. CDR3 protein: CASSFPGTGLYEQYF. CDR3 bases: TGTGCCAGCAGCTTCCCCGGGACAGGCCTCTACGAGCAGTACTTC.

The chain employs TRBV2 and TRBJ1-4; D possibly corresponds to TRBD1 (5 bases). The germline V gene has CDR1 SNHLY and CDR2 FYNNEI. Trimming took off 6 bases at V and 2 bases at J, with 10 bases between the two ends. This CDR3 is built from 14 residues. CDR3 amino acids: CASSRTPTNEKLFF. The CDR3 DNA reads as TGTGCCAGCAGCCGGACACCCACTAATGAAAAACTGTTTTTT.

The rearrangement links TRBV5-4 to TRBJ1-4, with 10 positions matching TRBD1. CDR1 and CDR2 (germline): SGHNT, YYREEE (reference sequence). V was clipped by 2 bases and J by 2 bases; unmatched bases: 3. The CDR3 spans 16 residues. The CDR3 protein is CASSFTDRGTNEKLFF. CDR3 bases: TGTGCCAGCAGCTTTACGGACAGGGGGACTAATGAAAAACTGTTTTTT.

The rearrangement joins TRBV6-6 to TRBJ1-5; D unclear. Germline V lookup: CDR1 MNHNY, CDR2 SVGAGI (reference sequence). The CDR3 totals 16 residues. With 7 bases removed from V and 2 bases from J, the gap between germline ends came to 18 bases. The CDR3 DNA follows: TGTGCCAGCAATCTCAACGTCGGCGGCGGCAATCAGCCCCAGCATTTT. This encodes CASNLNVGGGNQPQHF.

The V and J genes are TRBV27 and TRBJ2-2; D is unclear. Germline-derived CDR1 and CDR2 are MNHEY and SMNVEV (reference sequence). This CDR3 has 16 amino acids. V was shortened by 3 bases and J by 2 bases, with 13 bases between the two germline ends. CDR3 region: CASSFGPTLNTGELFF. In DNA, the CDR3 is TGTGCCAGCAGTTTTGGCCCCACCTTAAACACCGGGGAGCTGTTTTTT.

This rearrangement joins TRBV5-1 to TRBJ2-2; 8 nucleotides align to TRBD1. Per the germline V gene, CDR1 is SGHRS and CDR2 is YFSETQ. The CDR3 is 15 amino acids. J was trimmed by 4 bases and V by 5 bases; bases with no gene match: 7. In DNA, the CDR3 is TGCGCCAGCAGAACAGGGGGTCCCCCCACCGGGGAGCTGTTTTTT. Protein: CASRTGGPPTGELFF.